Sequencing of this TCR beta chain was carried out in a study of human T cells and chemical hapten exposure. Across the whole study: Scalp application of diphenylcyclopropenone was performed weekly in patients across the entire roughly 23-week study. The patients were mostly female; they had alopecia areata, totalis or universalis. Overall study results and limits: With patch test score, the counts of PT1 expanded TCRs showed a positive correlation.

This clonotype has ten or more counts. Its cognate antigen is unknown. Time point specified: pre-sensitization, week 0. Stated treatment: therapeutic diphenylcyclopropenone sensitization with weekly scalp DPC. Sample donors consisted of patients with alopecia, aged 18 to 70 years, who were suitable for DPC. TCRdb used MiXCR to reprocess the RACE reads, holding one entry per CDR3 protein. The table shows a few hundred thousand distinct CDR3 sequences, with approximately 5% occurring only once. Looked up from germline, CDR1 is MGHRA and CDR2 is YSYEKL. Trimming took 1 base from V and 14 from J, leaving 18 bases between them. This CDR3 comprises 15 residues.

This clonotype was sampled from a young woman with alopecia areata. Some clones in this sample may be carry-over from other donors' samples. Sequencing was performed on whole blood, taken in connection with sensitization to the hapten diphenylcyclopropenone (DPC). This sequence joins TRBV4-1 and TRBJ1-6; D perhaps matches TRBD1 (5 bases). CDR3 region: CASSQGGGTTRSLHF. The DNA of the CDR3 is TGCGCCAGCAGCCAAGGGGGCGGTACAACGAGGTCCCTCCACTTT.